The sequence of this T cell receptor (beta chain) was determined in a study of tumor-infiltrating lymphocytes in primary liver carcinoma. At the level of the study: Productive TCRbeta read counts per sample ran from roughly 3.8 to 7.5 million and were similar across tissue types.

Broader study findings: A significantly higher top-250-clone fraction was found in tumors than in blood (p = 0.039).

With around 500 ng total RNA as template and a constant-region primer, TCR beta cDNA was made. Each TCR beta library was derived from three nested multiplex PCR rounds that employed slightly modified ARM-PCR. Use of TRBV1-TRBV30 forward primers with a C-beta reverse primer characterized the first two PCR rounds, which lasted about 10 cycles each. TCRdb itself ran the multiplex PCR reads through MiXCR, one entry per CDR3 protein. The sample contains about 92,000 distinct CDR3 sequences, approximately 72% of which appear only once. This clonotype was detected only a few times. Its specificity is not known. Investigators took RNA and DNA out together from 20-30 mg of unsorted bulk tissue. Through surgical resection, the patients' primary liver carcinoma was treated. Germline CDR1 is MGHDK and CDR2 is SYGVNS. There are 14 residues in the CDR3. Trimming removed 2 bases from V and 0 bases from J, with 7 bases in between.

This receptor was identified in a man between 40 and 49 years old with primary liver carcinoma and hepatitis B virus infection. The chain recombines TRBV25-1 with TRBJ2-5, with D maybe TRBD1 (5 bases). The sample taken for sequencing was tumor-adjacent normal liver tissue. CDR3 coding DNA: TGTGCCAGCAGTGAACCAGGGAACCAAGAGACCCAGTACTTC. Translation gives CASSEPGNQETQYF.